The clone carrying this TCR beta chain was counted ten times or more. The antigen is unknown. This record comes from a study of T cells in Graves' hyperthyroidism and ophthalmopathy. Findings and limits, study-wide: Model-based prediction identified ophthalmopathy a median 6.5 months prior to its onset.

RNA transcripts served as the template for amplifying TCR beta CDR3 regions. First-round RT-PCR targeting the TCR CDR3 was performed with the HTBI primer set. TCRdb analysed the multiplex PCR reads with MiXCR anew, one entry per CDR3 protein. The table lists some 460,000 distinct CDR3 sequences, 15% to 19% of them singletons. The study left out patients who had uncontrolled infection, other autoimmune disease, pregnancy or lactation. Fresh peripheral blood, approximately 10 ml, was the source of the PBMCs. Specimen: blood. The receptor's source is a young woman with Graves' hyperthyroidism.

Here the CDR3 reads CASSFSGTGTYEQYF. The DNA for the CDR3 is TGTGCCAGCAGTTTCTCCGGGACAGGGACCTACGAGCAGTACTTC. J is TRBJ2-7 and V is TRBV12-3 or TRBV12-4; TRBD1 matches 9 bases. CDR3 length equals 15 residues. V lost 3 bases, J lost 2 bases, and 5 bases stayed unmatched.